This T cell receptor beta chain appears in the sequencing data of a study of Ad26.COV2.S vaccination and SARS-CoV-2 variants. The CDR3 contains 14 residues. The germline gives CDR1 LNHDA, CDR2 SQIVND (reference sequence). V was trimmed by 1 base and J by 2 bases, leaving 5 bases between them. The method was immunoSEQ multiplex PCR; TCRdb's version includes in-frame clones alone and lacks a portion of them. The sample includes around 250,000 clones, 87% seen only once; the top ten take 2.5% to 3.5%. The sample's treatment: roughly 18 received Ad26.COV2.S at low or high dose, single or two shots; several received placebo; per-sample allocation not given. Samples were taken on day 63 after the first vaccine or placebo injection.

Sequenced here: peripheral blood, sampled in a trial of Ad26.COV2.S vaccine versus placebo. This chain links TRBV19 with TRBJ1-4; D is uncertain. This TCR came from a person between 18 and 65 years old who received the Ad26.COV2.S COVID-19 vaccine or a placebo. Here the CDR3 reads CASSIGRTNEKLFF. The CDR3 coding sequence is TGTGCCAGTAGTATAGGACGGACTAATGAAAAACTGTTTTTT.